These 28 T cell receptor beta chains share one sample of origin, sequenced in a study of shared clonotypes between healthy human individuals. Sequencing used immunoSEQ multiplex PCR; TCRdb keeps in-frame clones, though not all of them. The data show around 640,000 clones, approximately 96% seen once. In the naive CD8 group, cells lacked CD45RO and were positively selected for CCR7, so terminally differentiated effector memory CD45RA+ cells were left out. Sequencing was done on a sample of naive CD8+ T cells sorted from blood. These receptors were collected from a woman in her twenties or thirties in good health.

The DNA for the CDR3 is TGTGCCAGCAGTTGTCCTTCAAGGGTAACGGATGAAAAACTGTTTTTT. It specifies CASSCPSRVTDEKLFF. The chain uses TRBV28 and TRBJ1-4; D remains unclear. The CDR3 has 16 amino acids. Trimming pared 4 bases from V and 6 bases from J, leaving 18 bases between. Germline values: CDR1 MDHEN, CDR2 SYDVKM.

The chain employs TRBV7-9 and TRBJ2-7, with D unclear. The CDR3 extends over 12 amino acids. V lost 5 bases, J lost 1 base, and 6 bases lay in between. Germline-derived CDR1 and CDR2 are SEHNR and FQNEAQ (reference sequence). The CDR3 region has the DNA TGTGCCAGCAGCCAGCCTTCCTACGAGCAGTACTTC. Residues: CASSQPSYEQYF.

Here the CDR3 DNA reads TGTGCCAGCAGTACGAATAATGAAAAACTGTTTTTT. Its protein is CASSTNNEKLFF. The chain combines TRBV6-5 with TRBJ1-4; D is unclear. The V gene's germline CDR1 is MNHEY and CDR2 SVGAGI. The CDR3 length is 12 residues. With 5 bases removed from V and 4 bases from J, the gap between germline ends came to 5 bases.

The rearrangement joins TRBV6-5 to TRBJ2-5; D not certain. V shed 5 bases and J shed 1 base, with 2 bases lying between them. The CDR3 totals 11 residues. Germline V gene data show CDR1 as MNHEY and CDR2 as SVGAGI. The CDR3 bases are TGTGCCAGCAGTACCCAAGAGACCCAGTACTTC. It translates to CASSTQETQYF.

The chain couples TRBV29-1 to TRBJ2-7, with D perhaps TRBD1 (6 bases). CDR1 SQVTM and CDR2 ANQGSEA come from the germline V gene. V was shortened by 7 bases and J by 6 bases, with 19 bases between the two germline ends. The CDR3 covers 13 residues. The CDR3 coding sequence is TGCAGCGCCGGGACAACCAAGAAAGGCGAGCAGTACTTC. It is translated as CSAGTTKKGEQYF.

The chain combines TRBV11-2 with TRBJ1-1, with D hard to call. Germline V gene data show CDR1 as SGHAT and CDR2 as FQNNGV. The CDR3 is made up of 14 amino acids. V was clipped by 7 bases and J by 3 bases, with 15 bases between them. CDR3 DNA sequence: TGTGCCAGCAACTTCAGGACCTCAGACACTGAAGCTTTCTTT. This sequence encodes CASNFRTSDTEAFF.

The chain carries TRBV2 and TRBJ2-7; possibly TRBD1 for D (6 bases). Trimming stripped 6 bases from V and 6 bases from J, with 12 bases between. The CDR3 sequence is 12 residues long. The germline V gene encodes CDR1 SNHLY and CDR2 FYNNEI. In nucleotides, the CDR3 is TGTGCCAGCAGACAACAGGGCCTCGAGCAGTACTTC. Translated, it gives CASRQQGLEQYF.

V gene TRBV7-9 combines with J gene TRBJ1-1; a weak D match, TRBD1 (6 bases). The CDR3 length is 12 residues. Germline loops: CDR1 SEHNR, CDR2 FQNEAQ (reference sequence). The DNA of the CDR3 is TGTGCAACGGCAGGGGCACCCACTGAAGCTTTCTTT. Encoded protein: CATAGAPTEAFF.

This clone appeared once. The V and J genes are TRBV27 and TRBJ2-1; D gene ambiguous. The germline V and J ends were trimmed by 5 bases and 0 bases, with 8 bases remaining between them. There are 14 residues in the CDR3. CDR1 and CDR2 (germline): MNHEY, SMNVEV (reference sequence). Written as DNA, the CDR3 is TGTGCCAGCAGTCTCAACCCCTCCTACAATGAGCAGTTCTTC. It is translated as CASSLNPSYNEQFF.

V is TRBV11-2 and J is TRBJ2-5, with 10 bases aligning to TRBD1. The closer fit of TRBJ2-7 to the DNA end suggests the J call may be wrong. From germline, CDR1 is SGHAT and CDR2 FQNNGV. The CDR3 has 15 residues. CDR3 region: CASSTDRGRLYEQYF. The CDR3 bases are TGTGCCAGCAGCACCGACAGGGGGCGCTTATACGAGCAGTACTTC.

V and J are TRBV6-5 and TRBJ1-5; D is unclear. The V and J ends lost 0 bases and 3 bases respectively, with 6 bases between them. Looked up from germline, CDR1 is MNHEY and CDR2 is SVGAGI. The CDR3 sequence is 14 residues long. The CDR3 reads CASSYSAANQPQHF. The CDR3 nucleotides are TGTGCCAGCAGTTACTCGGCGGCCAATCAGCCCCAGCATTTT.

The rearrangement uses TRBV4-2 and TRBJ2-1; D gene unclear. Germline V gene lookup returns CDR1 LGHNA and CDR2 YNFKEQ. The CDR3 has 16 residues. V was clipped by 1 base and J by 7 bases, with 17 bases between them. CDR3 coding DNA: TGTGCCAGCAGCCAAGTTCGTGGCGAAGTCTGGAATGAGCAGTTCTTC. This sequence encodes CASSQVRGEVWNEQFF.

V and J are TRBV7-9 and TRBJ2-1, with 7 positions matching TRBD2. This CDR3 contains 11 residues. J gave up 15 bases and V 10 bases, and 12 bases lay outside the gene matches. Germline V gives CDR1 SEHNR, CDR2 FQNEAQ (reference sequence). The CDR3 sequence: CATGKPGLLFF. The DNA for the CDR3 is TGTGCCACCGGAAAACCGGGACTATTGTTCTTC.

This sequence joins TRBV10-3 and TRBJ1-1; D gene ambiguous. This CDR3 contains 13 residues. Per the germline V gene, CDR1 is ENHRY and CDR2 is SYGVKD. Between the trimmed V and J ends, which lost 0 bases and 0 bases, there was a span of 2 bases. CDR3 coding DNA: TGTGCCATCAGTGAGTCTATGAACACTGAAGCTTTCTTT. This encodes CAISESMNTEAFF.

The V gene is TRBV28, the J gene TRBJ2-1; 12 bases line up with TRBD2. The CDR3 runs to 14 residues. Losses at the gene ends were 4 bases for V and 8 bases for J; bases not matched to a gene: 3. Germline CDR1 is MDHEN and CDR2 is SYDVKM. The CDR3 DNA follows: TGTGCCAGCAGTTCGACTAGCGGGAGCGATGAGCAGTTCTTC. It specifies CASSSTSGSDEQFF.

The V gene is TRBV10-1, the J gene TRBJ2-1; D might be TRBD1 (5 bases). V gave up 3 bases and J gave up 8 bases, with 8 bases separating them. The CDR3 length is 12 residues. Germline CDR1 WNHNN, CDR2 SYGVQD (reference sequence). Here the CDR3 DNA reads TGCGCCAGCAGTGACAGGGTCCATGAGCAGTTCTTC. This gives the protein CASSDRVHEQFF.

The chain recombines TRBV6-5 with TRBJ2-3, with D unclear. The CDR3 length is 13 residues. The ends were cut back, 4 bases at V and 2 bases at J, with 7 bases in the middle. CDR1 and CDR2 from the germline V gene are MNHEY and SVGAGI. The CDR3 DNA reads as TGTGCCAGCAGTTCATGGGACACAGATACGCAGTATTTT. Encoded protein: CASSSWDTDTQYF.

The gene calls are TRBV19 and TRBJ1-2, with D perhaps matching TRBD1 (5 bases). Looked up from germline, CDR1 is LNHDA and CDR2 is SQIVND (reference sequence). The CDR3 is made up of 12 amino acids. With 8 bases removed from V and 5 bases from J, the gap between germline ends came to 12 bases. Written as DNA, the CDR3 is TGTGCCAGTCGCGCAGGGTGGTATGGCTACACCTTC. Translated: CASRAGWYGYTF.

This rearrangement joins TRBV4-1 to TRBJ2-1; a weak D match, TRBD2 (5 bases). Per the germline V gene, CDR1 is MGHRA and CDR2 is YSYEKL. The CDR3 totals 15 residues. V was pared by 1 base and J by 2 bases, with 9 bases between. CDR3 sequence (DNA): TGCGCCAGCAGCCAAGTAGCGACTGCCTACAATGAGCAGTTCTTC. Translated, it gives CASSQVATAYNEQFF.

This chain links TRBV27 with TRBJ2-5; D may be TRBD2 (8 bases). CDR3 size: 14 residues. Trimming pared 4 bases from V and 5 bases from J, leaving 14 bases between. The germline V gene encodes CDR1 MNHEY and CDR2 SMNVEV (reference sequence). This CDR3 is CASSSGGGRETQYF. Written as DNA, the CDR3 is TGTGCCAGCAGTTCGGGAGGGGGCCGCGAGACCCAGTACTTC.

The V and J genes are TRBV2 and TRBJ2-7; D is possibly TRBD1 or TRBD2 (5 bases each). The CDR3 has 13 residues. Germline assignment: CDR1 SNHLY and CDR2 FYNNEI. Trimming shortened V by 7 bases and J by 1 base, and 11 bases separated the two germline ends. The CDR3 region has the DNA TGTGCCAGCAAGCCGGGGCCGTCCTACGAGCAGTACTTC. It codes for CASKPGPSYEQYF.

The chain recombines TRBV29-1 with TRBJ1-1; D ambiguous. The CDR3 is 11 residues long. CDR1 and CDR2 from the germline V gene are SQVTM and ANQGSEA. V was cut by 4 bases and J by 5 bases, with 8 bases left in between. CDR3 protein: CSVGRSTEAFF. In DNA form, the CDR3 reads TGCAGCGTTGGGCGCAGTACTGAAGCTTTCTTT.

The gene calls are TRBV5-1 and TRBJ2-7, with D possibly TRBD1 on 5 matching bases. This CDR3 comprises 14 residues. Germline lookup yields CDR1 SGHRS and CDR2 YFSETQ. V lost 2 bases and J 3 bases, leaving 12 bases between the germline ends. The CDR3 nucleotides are TGCGCCAGCAGCTTTGGCAGGGAAAGCTACGAGCAGTACTTC. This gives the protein CASSFGRESYEQYF.

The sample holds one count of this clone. The CDR3 DNA reads TGTGCCAGCACACCCATCACCCCAGGGGGAGCGGGAGGGCCTGCCGGGGAGCTGTTTTTT. Its translation is CASTPITPGGAGGPAGELFF. The chain couples TRBV28 to TRBJ2-2, with TRBD2 matching over 10 bases. The CDR3 contains 20 residues. Trimming at V came to 7 bases and at J to 6 bases, leaving 23 bases not matched to a gene. Germline V gene sequence: CDR1 MDHEN, CDR2 SYDVKM.

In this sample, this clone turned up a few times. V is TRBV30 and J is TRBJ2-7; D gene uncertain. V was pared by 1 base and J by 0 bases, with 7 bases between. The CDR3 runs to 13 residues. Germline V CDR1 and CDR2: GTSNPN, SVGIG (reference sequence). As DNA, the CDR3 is TGTGCCTGGAGTGCGGGTTTCTCCTACGAGCAGTACTTC. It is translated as CAWSAGFSYEQYF.

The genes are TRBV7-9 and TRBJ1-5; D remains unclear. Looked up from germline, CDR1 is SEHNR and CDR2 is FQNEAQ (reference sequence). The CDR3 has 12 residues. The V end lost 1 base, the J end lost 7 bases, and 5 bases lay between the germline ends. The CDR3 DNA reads TGTGCCAGCAGCTTAGGACAACAGCCCCAGCATTTT. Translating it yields CASSLGQQPQHF.

The CDR3 region has the DNA TGTGCCAGCGGCCCTGGGGACACCATATATTTT. It specifies CASGPGDTIYF. The J gene is TRBJ1-3, the V gene TRBV9, with no clear D. Per germline, CDR1 SGDLS and CDR2 YYNGEE. Trimming removed 7 bases at V and 8 bases at J, with 10 bases between. The CDR3 loop spans 11 amino acids.

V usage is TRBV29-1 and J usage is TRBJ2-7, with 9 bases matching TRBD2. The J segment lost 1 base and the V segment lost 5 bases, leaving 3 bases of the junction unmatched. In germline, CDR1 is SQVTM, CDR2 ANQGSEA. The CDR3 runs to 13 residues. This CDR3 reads CSVLAGESYEQYF. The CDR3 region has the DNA TGCAGCGTTTTAGCGGGAGAGTCCTACGAGCAGTACTTC.